Included here is one T cell receptor (beta chain) sequence, with context. No antigen is known for it. Germline V gives CDR1 DFQATT, CDR2 SNEGSKA (reference sequence). V trimming: 7 bases; J trimming: 4 bases; junction bases outside the gene matches: 10. The CDR3 spans 15 residues. The sample comes from a study of blood T cells in healthy people across ages. Donors each provided 7.5 to 10 milliliters of peripheral blood. A minimum of 5.5 micrograms of total RNA was extracted per sample. Findings of the study overall: Higher diversity, along with more naive CD4+ cells, distinguished long-lived donors from aged donors.

A second PCR of 7 to 11 cycles used a sample-barcoded 5' primer and a J-beta primer mix. In TCRdb, the 5' RACE reads were re-called with MiXCR into one record per CDR3 protein. Altogether about 1.5 million distinct CDR3 sequences are present, 35% to 45% being singletons, with the ten largest covering 7.9%. This chain uses TRBV20-1 with TRBJ2-1, with TRBD1 matching over 10 bases. This TCR was recovered from a young woman in good health. The sample was blood. The CDR3 region is CSVQGGQGTYNEQFF. The CDR3 DNA is TGCAGTGTCCAGGGGGGACAGGGGACTTACAATGAGCAGTTCTTC.